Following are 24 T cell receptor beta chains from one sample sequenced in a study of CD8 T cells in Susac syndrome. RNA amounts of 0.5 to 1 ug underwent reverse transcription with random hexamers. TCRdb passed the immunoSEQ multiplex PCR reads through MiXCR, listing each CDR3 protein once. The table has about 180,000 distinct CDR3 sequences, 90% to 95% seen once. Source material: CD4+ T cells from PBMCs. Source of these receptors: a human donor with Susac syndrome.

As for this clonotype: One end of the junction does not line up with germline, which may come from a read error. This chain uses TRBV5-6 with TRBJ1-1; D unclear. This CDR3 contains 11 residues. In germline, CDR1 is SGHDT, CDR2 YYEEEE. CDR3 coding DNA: TGTGCCAACAGCTTGGGGACTGAAGCTTTCTTT. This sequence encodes CANSLGTEAFF.

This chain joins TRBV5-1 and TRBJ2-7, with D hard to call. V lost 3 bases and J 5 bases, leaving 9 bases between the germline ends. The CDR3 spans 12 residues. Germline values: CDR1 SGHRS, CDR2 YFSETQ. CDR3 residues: CASSYRENEQYF. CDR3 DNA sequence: TGCGCCAGCAGCTATCGCGAGAACGAGCAGTACTTC.

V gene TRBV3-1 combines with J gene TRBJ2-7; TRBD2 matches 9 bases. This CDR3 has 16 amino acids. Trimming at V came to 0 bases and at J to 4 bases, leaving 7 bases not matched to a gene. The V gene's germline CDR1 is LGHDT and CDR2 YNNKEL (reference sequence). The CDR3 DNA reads TGTGCCAGCAGCCAAGATTCTAGCGGGATTGAGTACGAGCAGTACTTC. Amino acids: CASSQDSSGIEYEQYF.

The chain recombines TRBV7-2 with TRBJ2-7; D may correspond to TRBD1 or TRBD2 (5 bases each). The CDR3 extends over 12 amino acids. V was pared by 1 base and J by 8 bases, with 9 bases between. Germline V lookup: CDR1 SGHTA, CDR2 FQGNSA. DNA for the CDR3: TGTGCCAGCAGCTTAGAGCCGGGACAGCAGTACTTC. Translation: CASSLEPGQQYF.

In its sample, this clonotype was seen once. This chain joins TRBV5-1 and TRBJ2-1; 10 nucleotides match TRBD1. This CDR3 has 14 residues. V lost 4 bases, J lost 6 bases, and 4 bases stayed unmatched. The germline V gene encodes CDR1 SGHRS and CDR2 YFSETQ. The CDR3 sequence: CASSGQGGGNEQFF. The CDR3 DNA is TGCGCCAGCAGCGGACAGGGGGGGGGCAATGAGCAGTTCTTC.

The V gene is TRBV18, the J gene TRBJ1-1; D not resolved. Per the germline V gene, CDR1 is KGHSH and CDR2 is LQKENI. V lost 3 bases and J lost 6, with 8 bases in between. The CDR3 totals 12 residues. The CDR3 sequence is CASSPARAEAFF. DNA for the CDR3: TGTGCCAGCTCACCTGCCCGGGCTGAAGCTTTCTTT.

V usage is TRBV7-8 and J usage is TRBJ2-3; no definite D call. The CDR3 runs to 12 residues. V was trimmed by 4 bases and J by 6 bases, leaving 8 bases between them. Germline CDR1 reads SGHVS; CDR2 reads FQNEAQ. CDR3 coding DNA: TGTGCCAGCAGCTCGCGGTTTGATACGCAGTATTTT. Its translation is CASSSRFDTQYF.

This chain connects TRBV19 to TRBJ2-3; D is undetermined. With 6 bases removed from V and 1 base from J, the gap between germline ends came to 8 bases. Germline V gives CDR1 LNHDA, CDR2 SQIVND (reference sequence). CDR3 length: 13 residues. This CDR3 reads CASSQDRTDTQYF. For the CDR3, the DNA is TGTGCCAGTAGCCAGGACCGCACAGATACGCAGTATTTT.

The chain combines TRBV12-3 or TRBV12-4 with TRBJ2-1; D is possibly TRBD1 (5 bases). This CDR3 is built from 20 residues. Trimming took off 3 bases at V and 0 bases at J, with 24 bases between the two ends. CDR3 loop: CASSLSRAVSVLSSYNEQFF. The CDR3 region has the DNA TGTGCCAGCAGTTTGTCCAGGGCCGTGTCGGTTTTGAGCTCCTACAATGAGCAGTTCTTC.

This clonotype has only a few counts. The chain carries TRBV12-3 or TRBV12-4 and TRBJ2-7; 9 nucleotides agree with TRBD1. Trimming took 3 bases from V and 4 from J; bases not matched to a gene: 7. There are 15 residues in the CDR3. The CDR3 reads CASSFSGTGSYEQYF. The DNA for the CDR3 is TGTGCCAGCAGTTTCTCCGGGACAGGGAGTTACGAGCAGTACTTC.

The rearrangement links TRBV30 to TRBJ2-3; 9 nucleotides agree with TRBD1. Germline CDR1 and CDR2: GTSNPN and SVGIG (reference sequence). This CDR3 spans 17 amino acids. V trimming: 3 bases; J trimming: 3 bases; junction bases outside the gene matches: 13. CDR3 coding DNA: TGTGCCTGGAGGGAAGAACCGGGACAGGGATGGACAGATACGCAGTATTTT. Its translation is CAWREEPGQGWTDTQYF.

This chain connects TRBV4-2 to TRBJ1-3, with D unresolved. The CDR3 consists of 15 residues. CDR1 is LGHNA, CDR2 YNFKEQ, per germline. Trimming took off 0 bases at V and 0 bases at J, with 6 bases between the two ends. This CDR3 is CASSQDHSSGNTIYF. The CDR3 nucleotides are TGTGCCAGCAGCCAAGATCACAGCTCTGGAAACACCATATATTTT.

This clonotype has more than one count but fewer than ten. CDR3: CASSDLRETQYF. CDR3 DNA sequence: TGCGCCAGCAGCGACCTACGGGAGACCCAGTACTTC. The rearrangement uses TRBV5-1 and TRBJ2-5, with D unclear. The ends were cut back, 4 bases at V and 5 bases at J, with 9 bases in the middle. Germline V gene lookup returns CDR1 SGHRS and CDR2 YFSETQ. This CDR3 region has 12 residues.

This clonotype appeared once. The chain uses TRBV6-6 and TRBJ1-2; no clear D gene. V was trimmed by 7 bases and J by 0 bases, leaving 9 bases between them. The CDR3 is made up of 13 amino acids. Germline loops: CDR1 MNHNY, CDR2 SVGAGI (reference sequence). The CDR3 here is CASMFLSNYGYTF. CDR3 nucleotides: TGTGCCAGCATGTTTCTTTCTAACTATGGCTACACCTTC.

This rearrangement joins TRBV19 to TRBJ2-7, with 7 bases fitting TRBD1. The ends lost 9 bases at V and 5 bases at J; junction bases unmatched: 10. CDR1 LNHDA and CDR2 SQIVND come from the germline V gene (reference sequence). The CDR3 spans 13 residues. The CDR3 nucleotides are TGTGCCAGCAGAAGACAGGGAACCCACGAGCAGTACTTC. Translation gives CASRRQGTHEQYF.

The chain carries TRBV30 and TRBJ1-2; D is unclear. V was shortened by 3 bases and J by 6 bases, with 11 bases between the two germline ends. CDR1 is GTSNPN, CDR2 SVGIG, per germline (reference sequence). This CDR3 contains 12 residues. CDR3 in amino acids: CAWSTTRHGYTF. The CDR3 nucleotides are TGTGCCTGGAGCACTACACGGCATGGCTACACCTTC.

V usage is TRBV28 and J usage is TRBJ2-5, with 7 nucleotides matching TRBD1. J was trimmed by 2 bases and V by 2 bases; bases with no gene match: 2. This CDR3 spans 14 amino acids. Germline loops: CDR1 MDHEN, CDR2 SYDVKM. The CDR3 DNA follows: TGTGCCAGCAGTTTAAGGACAGGACAAGAGACCCAGTACTTC. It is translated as CASSLRTGQETQYF. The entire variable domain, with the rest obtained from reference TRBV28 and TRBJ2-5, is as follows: DVKVTQSSRYLVKRTGEKVFLECVQDMDHENMFWYRQDPGLGLRLIYFSYDVKMKEKGDIPEGYSVSREKKERFSLILESASTNQTSMYLCASSLRTGQETQYFGPGTRLLVL.

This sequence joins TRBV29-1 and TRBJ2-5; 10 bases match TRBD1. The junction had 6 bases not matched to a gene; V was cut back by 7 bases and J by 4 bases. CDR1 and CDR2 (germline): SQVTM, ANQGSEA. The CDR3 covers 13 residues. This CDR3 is CSAGTGEGETQYF. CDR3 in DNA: TGCAGCGCCGGGACAGGGGAAGGAGAGACCCAGTACTTC.

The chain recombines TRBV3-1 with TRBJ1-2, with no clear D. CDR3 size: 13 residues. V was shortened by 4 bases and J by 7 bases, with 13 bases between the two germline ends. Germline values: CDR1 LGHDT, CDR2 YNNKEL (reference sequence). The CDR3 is CASSLPGERGYTF. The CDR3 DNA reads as TGTGCCAGCAGCCTCCCTGGTGAGCGTGGCTACACCTTC.

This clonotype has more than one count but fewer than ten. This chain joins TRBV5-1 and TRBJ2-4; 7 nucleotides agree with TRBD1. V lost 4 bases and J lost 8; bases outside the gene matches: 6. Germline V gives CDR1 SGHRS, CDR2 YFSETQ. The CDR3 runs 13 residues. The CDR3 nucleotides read TGCGCCAGCAGCCCCAACAGGGGTGACATTCAGTACTTC. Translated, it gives CASSPNRGDIQYF.

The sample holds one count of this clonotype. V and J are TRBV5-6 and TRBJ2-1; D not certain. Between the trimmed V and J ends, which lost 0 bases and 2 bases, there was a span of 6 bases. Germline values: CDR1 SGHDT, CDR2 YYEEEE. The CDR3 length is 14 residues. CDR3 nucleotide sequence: TGTGCCAGCAGCTTGGGAATAGCCTACAATGAGCAGTTCTTC. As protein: CASSLGIAYNEQFF.

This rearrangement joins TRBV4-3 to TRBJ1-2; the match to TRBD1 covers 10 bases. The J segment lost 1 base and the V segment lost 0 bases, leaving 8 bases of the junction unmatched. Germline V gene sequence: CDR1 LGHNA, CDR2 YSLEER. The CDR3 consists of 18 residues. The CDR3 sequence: CASSQDVRWDRGNYGYTF. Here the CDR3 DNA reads TGCGCCAGCAGCCAAGATGTACGATGGGACAGGGGTAACTATGGCTACACCTTC.

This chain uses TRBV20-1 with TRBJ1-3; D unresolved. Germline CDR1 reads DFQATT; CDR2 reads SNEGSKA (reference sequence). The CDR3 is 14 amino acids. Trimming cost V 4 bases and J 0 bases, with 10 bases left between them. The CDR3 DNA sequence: TGCAGTGCTACATCCTTCCGCTCTGGAAACACCATATATTTT. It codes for CSATSFRSGNTIYF.

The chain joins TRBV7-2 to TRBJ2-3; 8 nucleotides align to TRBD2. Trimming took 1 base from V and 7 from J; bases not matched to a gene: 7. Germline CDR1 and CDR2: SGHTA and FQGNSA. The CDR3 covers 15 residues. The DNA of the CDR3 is TGTGCCAGCAGCTTAGTTGTTTTAGCGGGACATACGCAGTATTTT. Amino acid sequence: CASSLVVLAGHTQYF.